The rows below give T cell receptor beta chains drawn from one sample of a study of cytomegalovirus exposure and HLA in healthy donors. Repertoires were generated with immunoSEQ multiplex PCR, while TCRdb's copy carries only in-frame clones and drops some. The table has 80,000 to 130,000 clones, more than 65% seen once. Input material: PBMCs. Receptor source: a woman aged 45-59 years in good health and CMV-seropositive. The CDR3 runs from the conserved cysteine through the conserved F or W. Each record gives: J gene, clone size, V gene, D gene, CDR3 protein, CDR3 DNA. D genes are given only for firm matches. Only part of the rows carry a size: once, few, many, or a class if the clone is expanded.

j_call: TRBJ2-3; clone_size: NA; v_call: TRBV25-1; d_call: TRBD1; cdr3_aa: CASSGRDRRPASTDTQYF; cdr3_nt: TGTGCCAGCAGTGGCCGGGACAGGAGGCCTGCTAGCACAGATACGCAGTATTTT
j_call: TRBJ1-2; clone_size: few; v_call: TRBV29-1; d_call: NA; cdr3_aa: CSVINRLSNYGYTF; cdr3_nt: TGCAGCGTGATAAACAGGCTTAGCAACTATGGCTACACCTTC
j_call: TRBJ2-3; clone_size: NA; v_call: TRBV27; d_call: NA; cdr3_aa: CASSLRGTDTQYF; cdr3_nt: TGTGCCAGCAGTTTAAGAGGGACAGATACGCAGTATTTT
j_call: TRBJ1-1; clone_size: NA; v_call: TRBV5-8; d_call: NA; cdr3_aa: CASSSRSVRNTEAFF; cdr3_nt: TGTGCCAGCAGCTCACGTTCGGTGAGGAACACTGAAGCTTTCTTT
j_call: TRBJ1-4; clone_size: once; v_call: TRBV14; d_call: TRBD1; cdr3_aa: CASSQLLGTATNEKLFF; cdr3_nt: TGTGCCAGCAGCCAACTTTTGGGGACAGCAACTAATGAAAAACTGTTTTTT
j_call: TRBJ1-5; clone_size: once; v_call: TRBV30; d_call: NA; cdr3_aa: CAWSVGRRDSNQPQHF; cdr3_nt: TGTGCCTGGAGTGTAGGGCGACGGGATAGCAATCAGCCCCAGCATTTT
j_call: TRBJ1-2; clone_size: NA; v_call: TRBV27; d_call: TRBD1; cdr3_aa: CASSLFGGQVYGYTF; cdr3_nt: TGTGCCAGCAGTTTATTTGGTGGACAGGTCTATGGCTACACCTTC
j_call: TRBJ1-5; clone_size: few; v_call: TRBV12-5; d_call: NA; cdr3_aa: CASEAGSNQPQHF; cdr3_nt: TGTGCTAGTGAGGCAGGTAGCAATCAGCCCCAGCATTTT
j_call: TRBJ2-7; clone_size: NA; v_call: TRBV19; d_call: TRBD1; cdr3_aa: CASSLGAGGPEQYF; cdr3_nt: TGTGCCAGTAGTCTTGGAGCAGGGGGCCCCGAGCAGTACTTC
j_call: TRBJ2-7; clone_size: NA; v_call: TRBV7-9; d_call: NA; cdr3_aa: CASSARRSSYEQYF; cdr3_nt: TGTGCCAGCAGCGCGAGACGGAGCTCCTACGAGCAGTACTTC
j_call: TRBJ2-7; clone_size: few; v_call: TRBV21-1; d_call: NA; cdr3_aa: CASSKARLAGTYEQYF; cdr3_nt: TGTGCCAGCAGCAAAGCAAGGCTAGCGGGGACGTACGAGCAGTACTTC
j_call: TRBJ2-5; clone_size: few; v_call: TRBV27; d_call: NA; cdr3_aa: CASSLSANKETQYF; cdr3_nt: TGTGCCAGCAGTTTATCAGCGAACAAAGAGACCCAGTACTTC
j_call: TRBJ1-2; clone_size: few; v_call: TRBV11-2; d_call: NA; cdr3_aa: CASSSPTQNYGYTF; cdr3_nt: TGTGCCAGCAGCTCCCCGACACAGAACTATGGCTACACCTTC
j_call: TRBJ1-2; clone_size: NA; v_call: TRBV19; d_call: NA; cdr3_aa: CASSTGAANYGYTF; cdr3_nt: TGTGCCAGTTCGACAGGAGCTGCTAACTATGGCTACACCTTC
j_call: TRBJ2-6; clone_size: NA; v_call: TRBV27; d_call: NA; cdr3_aa: CASSRSPSYSGANVLTF; cdr3_nt: TGTGCCAGCAGCCGCTCCCCCTCCTACTCTGGGGCCAACGTCCTGACTTTC
j_call: TRBJ1-2; clone_size: NA; v_call: TRBV9; d_call: NA; cdr3_aa: CASSARQKIKNGYTF; cdr3_nt: TGTGCCAGCAGCGCCCGACAGAAAATAAAAAATGGCTACACCTTC
j_call: TRBJ1-2; clone_size: NA; v_call: TRBV7-9; d_call: NA; cdr3_aa: CASSQGGGGYGYTF; cdr3_nt: TGTGCCAGCAGCCAGGGAGGGGGAGGCTATGGCTACACCTTC
j_call: TRBJ1-5; clone_size: NA; v_call: TRBV2; d_call: TRBD1; cdr3_aa: CASQQGRETGGNQPQHF; cdr3_nt: TGTGCCAGCCAGCAGGGAAGAGAGACAGGGGGAAATCAGCCCCAGCATTTT
j_call: TRBJ2-4; clone_size: NA; v_call: TRBV7-6; d_call: TRBD1; cdr3_aa: CASRFPTGHVSIQYF; cdr3_nt: TGTGCCAGCAGATTTCCGACAGGGCACGTAAGCATTCAGTACTTC
j_call: TRBJ2-7; clone_size: NA; v_call: TRBV6-1; d_call: TRBD1; cdr3_aa: CASIRGTGGNVQYF; cdr3_nt: TGTGCCAGCATTAGAGGGACAGGGGGCAACGTGCAGTACTTC
j_call: TRBJ1-1; clone_size: NA; v_call: TRBV6-1; d_call: NA; cdr3_aa: CASSDGGSSTEAFF; cdr3_nt: TGTGCCAGCAGTGATGGGGGGAGTAGCACTGAAGCTTTCTTT
j_call: TRBJ1-2; clone_size: NA; v_call: TRBV19; d_call: TRBD1; cdr3_aa: CASSFGQGGSASYTF; cdr3_nt: TGTGCCAGTAGTTTCGGACAGGGCGGTTCAGCTAGCTACACCTTC
j_call: TRBJ2-7; clone_size: NA; v_call: TRBV16; d_call: TRBD2; cdr3_aa: CASSPSGRALGYEQYF; cdr3_nt: TGTGCCAGCAGCCCTAGCGGGAGGGCCCTCGGTTACGAGCAGTACTTC
j_call: TRBJ2-1; clone_size: NA; v_call: TRBV12-5; d_call: TRBD2; cdr3_aa: CASGSRTSGRFHSYNEQFF; cdr3_nt: TGTGCTAGTGGTTCTCGGACTAGCGGGAGATTCCACTCCTACAATGAGCAGTTCTTC
j_call: TRBJ1-2; clone_size: NA; v_call: TRBV11-2; d_call: NA; cdr3_aa: CASSQTFRGAETTYGYTF; cdr3_nt: TGTGCCAGCAGCCAGACTTTCAGGGGCGCCGAGACGACCTATGGCTACACCTTC
j_call: TRBJ2-7; clone_size: NA; v_call: TRBV7-2; d_call: NA; cdr3_aa: CASSLTGSAGEQYF; cdr3_nt: TGTGCCAGCAGCTTGACAGGGTCGGCGGGAGAGCAGTACTTC